This is a list of T cell receptor beta chains from one sample in a study of cytomegalovirus exposure and HLA in healthy donors. Assay: immunoSEQ multiplex PCR; the TCRdb copy retains only in-frame clones and omits some. The profile shows 150,000 to 200,000 clones, 75% to 90% of them singletons. Sequencing used PBMCs. Source of these receptors: a male donor in good health and CMV-seropositive. CDR3s include the opening cysteine and the closing phenylalanine or tryptophan. Fields, in order: D gene, J gene, clone size, V gene, CDR3 protein. The D gene is left open where the match is weak. Only part of the rows carry a size: once, few, many, or a class if the clone is expanded.

-,TRBJ2-2,once,TRBV7-2,CASSGLRGGELFF
-,TRBJ2-7,-,TRBV20-1,CSASDSYEQYF
TRBD2,TRBJ2-7,-,TRBV5-6,CASSATSRALYEQYF
-,TRBJ1-5,-,TRBV11-1,CASSFGGGQPQHF
-,TRBJ2-1,-,TRBV6-5,CASSYLRDNEQFF
-,TRBJ2-7,few,TRBV19,CASSINGGGGLEQYF
-,TRBJ2-2,few,TRBV11-2,CASSLGRRAGELFF
TRBD2,TRBJ2-7,-,TRBV13,CASSYRTSGLVSYEQYF
TRBD2,TRBJ2-1,-,TRBV14,CASSQEWTSGNEQFF
TRBD1,TRBJ1-1,-,TRBV11-2,CASSFDQGVSTEAFF
-,TRBJ2-1,-,TRBV28,CASSPLALNEQFF
TRBD2,TRBJ2-5,once,TRBV7-7,CASSLRPSGNDRAETQYF
TRBD2,TRBJ2-7,-,TRBV28,CASTRAASGSGEQYF
-,TRBJ1-2,-,TRBV7-9,CSSSLVAQYGYTF
TRBD1,TRBJ2-7,-,TRBV11-3,CASSPGDRGYEQYF
-,TRBJ2-7,-,TRBV19,CASSTGDYPYEQYF
TRBD1,TRBJ2-3,-,TRBV10-3,CAISGTGSTDTQYF
-,TRBJ2-2,few,TRBV4-1,CASSQDFGLSANTGELFF
-,TRBJ2-2,-,TRBV9,CASSVPGTGELFF
-,TRBJ1-1,-,TRBV19,CATSPWRNTEAFF
-,TRBJ2-7,-,TRBV5-1,CASSLASPGDEQYF
-,TRBJ1-2,-,TRBV18,CASSPASGNPNYGYTF
-,TRBJ1-1,-,TRBV9,CASSVGGGVSNTEAFF
TRBD2,TRBJ2-7,few,TRBV2,CASEGLAGTYEQYF
TRBD1,TRBJ2-7,-,TRBV11-3,CASSHPGGLGEQYF
-,TRBJ2-2,-,TRBV11-3,CASSSPRTGGVGELFF
TRBD1,TRBJ1-6,once,TRBV19,CASSIGGTVYSPLHF
TRBD2,TRBJ2-1,-,TRBV7-3,CASSRGTSGRRIGNEQFF
TRBD2,TRBJ2-1,-,TRBV5-1,CASTPWGGDEQFF
-,TRBJ2-5,-,TRBV7-8,CASTPLTAQETQYF
TRBD1,TRBJ2-7,-,TRBV11-3,CASSNRDSYEQYF
TRBD1,TRBJ2-1,-,TRBV28,CASSLPQGADYNEQFF
-,TRBJ2-6,once,TRBV4-1,CASSPDSGLGANVLTF
TRBD1,TRBJ1-2,-,TRBV14,CASSETGIGYTF
TRBD2,TRBJ2-3,-,TRBV5-1,CASSLVLAGSDTQYF
TRBD1,TRBJ1-4,-,TRBV9,CASGTGSSTNEKLFF
-,TRBJ2-7,few,TRBV30,CAWSPISGALSYEQYF
-,TRBJ1-6,-,TRBV6-6,CASSYVTVYNSPLHF
TRBD2,TRBJ2-1,-,TRBV7-9,CASSLSGRGFF
TRBD1,TRBJ2-1,-,TRBV2,CASRWTGKNEQFF
-,TRBJ2-7,-,TRBV7-9,CASSLAGAEQYF
-,TRBJ1-2,few,TRBV29-1,CSVEKAYGYTF
-,TRBJ1-1,-,TRBV5-4,CASSLKQELRTEAFF
TRBD1,TRBJ1-1,once,TRBV7-2,CASSGRQGGTEAFF
TRBD2,TRBJ2-3,-,TRBV2,CAGKAGGGTDTQYF
-,TRBJ1-1,-,TRBV2,CASSESSTEAFF
-,TRBJ2-7,-,TRBV6-4,CASSDWGRPYEQYF
-,TRBJ2-3,-,TRBV2,CASSVVPETDTQYF
-,TRBJ1-2,-,TRBV10-3,CAISESLNRDNTF
-,TRBJ2-4,-,TRBV5-6,CASSLVFSSEDNIQYF
TRBD2,TRBJ2-1,-,TRBV7-9,CASSQTSGRQEQFF
-,TRBJ1-1,-,TRBV11-3,CASGVSAGTEAFF
TRBD1,TRBJ1-1,few,TRBV15,CATMDRGNTEAFF
TRBD1,TRBJ2-3,-,TRBV6-1,CASSEPSRGLPRTQYF
-,TRBJ1-4,-,TRBV27,CASSLLSGQRDEKLFF
TRBD2,TRBJ2-2,-,TRBV28,CASSAPDWTSGRSRPNTGELFF
-,TRBJ1-5,-,TRBV11-3,CASSNPGGNQPQHF